Presented here are 28 T cell receptor beta chains from one specimen sequenced in a study of OX40 agonist ivuxolimab in advanced cancers. Sequenced by immunoSEQ multiplex PCR; TCRdb stores in-frame clones only, minus some. The profile shows roughly 80,000 clones, roughly 85% of them singletons. The sequences come from CD4+ or CD8+ T cells sorted from blood, collected in a trial of the OX40 agonist ivuxolimab. Every receptor here comes from an adult with an advanced solid tumor such as melanoma, head and neck, liver or kidney cancer.

This clone showed up just a few times. This chain links TRBV5-4 with TRBJ2-7; D may be TRBD1 (5 bases). Germline V lookup: CDR1 SGHNT, CDR2 YYREEE (reference sequence). The CDR3 extends over 15 amino acids. V shed 4 bases and J shed 2 bases, with 16 bases lying between them. The CDR3 here is CASSHRQIPTYEQYF. CDR3 bases: TGTGCCAGCAGCCATAGACAGATCCCCACCTACGAGCAGTACTTC.

The V gene is TRBV25-1, the J gene TRBJ2-1, with TRBD1 matching over 7 bases. Germline values: CDR1 MGHDK, CDR2 SYGVNS. J gave up 0 bases and V 6 bases, and 2 bases lay outside the gene matches. This CDR3 is built from 14 residues. The DNA for the CDR3 is TGTGCCAGCAGGACAGGGAGCTCCTACAATGAGCAGTTCTTC. Encoded protein: CASRTGSSYNEQFF. The entire variable domain, with the rest obtained from reference TRBV25-1 and TRBJ2-1, is as follows: EADIYQTPRYLVIGTGKKITLECSQTMGHDKMYWYQQDPGMELHLIHYSYGVNSTEKGDLSSESTVSRIRTEHFPLTLESARPSHTSQYLCASRTGSSYNEQFFGPGTRLTVL.

The rearrangement joins TRBV19 to TRBJ2-1, with D maybe TRBD2 (7 bases). CDR3 length: 13 residues. The V end was cut by 9 bases, the J end by 1 base, with 10 bases between. The germline V gene encodes CDR1 LNHDA and CDR2 SQIVND (reference sequence). CDR3 region: CASRGASYNEQFF. The CDR3 DNA reads as TGTGCCAGCCGGGGGGCATCCTACAATGAGCAGTTCTTC.

The J gene is TRBJ2-1, the V gene TRBV10-2; 8 nucleotides align to TRBD2. The V segment lost 8 bases and the J segment 9 bases; nucleotides outside the gene matches: 15. Germline CDR1 WSHSY, CDR2 SAAADI. The CDR3 runs to 15 residues. CDR3 amino acids: CASQTPLVREGEQFF. The DNA for the CDR3 is TGCGCCAGCCAAACCCCACTAGTCCGGGAGGGTGAGCAGTTCTTC.

In its sample, this clone was seen once. The chain links TRBV27 to TRBJ1-6; 11 bases fit TRBD1. Germline V CDR1 and CDR2: MNHEY, SMNVEV (reference sequence). The CDR3 has 17 residues. With V trimmed by 7 bases and J by 10 bases, 15 bases remained unmatched. The CDR3 loop reads CASKNELGTGGRSPLHF. The CDR3, as DNA: TGTGCCAGCAAAAACGAGCTCGGGACAGGGGGACGATCACCCCTCCACTTT.

The chain combines TRBV7-9 with TRBJ1-4; D gene uncertain. V lost 3 bases and J lost 2, with 7 bases in between. The CDR3 is 14 amino acids. Germline V lookup: CDR1 SEHNR, CDR2 FQNEAQ (reference sequence). The CDR3 region has the DNA TGTGCCAGCAGCTTGGCAGCCACTAATGAAAAACTGTTTTTT. Its protein is CASSLAATNEKLFF.

As for this clone: Additional DNA sequences in this sample encode the identical CDR3. V usage is TRBV27 and J usage is TRBJ1-5; 7 bases fit TRBD1. CDR3 length: 14 amino acids. The germline V gene has CDR1 MNHEY and CDR2 SMNVEV (reference sequence). The J segment lost 6 bases and the V segment lost 3 bases, leaving 5 bases of the junction unmatched. The CDR3 region has the DNA TGTGCCAGCAGTTTTAGACAGGGTGGTCAGCCCCAGCATTTT. It specifies CASSFRQGGQPQHF.

The rearrangement uses TRBV28 and TRBJ2-7; no reliable D call. V was pared by 3 bases and J by 0 bases, with 9 bases between. This CDR3 region has 14 residues. Germline-derived CDR1 and CDR2 are MDHEN and SYDVKM. CDR3 sequence (DNA): TGTGCCAGCAGTTTCTCGGGTGGCTCCTACGAGCAGTACTTC. This codes for CASSFSGGSYEQYF.

This rearrangement joins TRBV6-5 to TRBJ2-3, with D uncertain. The V gene's germline CDR1 is MNHEY and CDR2 SVGAGI. The CDR3 is 13 residues long. Trimming cost V 4 bases and J 9 bases, with 14 bases left between them. CDR3 in DNA: TGTGCCAGCAGTTTCTCGACTGTAACAACGCAGTATTTT. Its protein product is CASSFSTVTTQYF.

The chain joins TRBV10-3 to TRBJ1-1; D is unresolved. The CDR3 has 11 amino acids. V dropped 2 bases and J dropped 3 bases, with 1 base sitting between them. CDR1 ENHRY and CDR2 SYGVKD come from the germline V gene. Written as DNA, the CDR3 is TGTGCCATCAGTGAGCACACTGAAGCTTTCTTT. This translates into CAISEHTEAFF.

This clone was counted between two and nine times. V is TRBV30 and J is TRBJ2-3, with D unclear. V lost 0 bases and J 1 base, leaving 11 bases between the germline ends. The CDR3 spans 15 residues. Germline CDR1 GTSNPN, CDR2 SVGIG (reference sequence). The CDR3 DNA follows: TGTGCCTGGAGTGTACAAGGGATCGGCACAGATACGCAGTATTTT. Translating gives CAWSVQGIGTDTQYF. Full variable domain (remainder filled in from reference TRBV30 and TRBJ2-3): SQTIHQWPATLVQPVGSPLSLECTVEGTSNPNLYWYRQAAGRGLQLLFYSVGIGQISSEVPQNLSASRPQDRQFILSSKKLLLSDSGFYLCAWSVQGIGTDTQYFGPGTRLTVL.

This chain connects TRBV7-2 to TRBJ2-1, with 8 bases identical to TRBD2. Germline V lookup: CDR1 SGHTA, CDR2 FQGNSA. V shed 5 bases and J 4 bases; nucleotides not matched to a gene: 7. The CDR3 has 15 amino acids. The CDR3 DNA follows: TGTGCCAGCAGCACTACCGGGACTAGGTACAATGAGCAGTTCTTC. Its translation: CASSTTGTRYNEQFF.

This chain joins TRBV5-1 and TRBJ1-1; a possible D gene is TRBD1 (5 bases). This CDR3 has 15 amino acids. In germline, CDR1 is SGHRS, CDR2 YFSETQ. Trimming cost V 4 bases and J 4 bases, with 17 bases left between them. CDR3 coding DNA: TGCGCCAGCAGCCGGGGCGGGCGGGGATCCACTGAAGCTTTCTTT. Translating gives CASSRGGRGSTEAFF.

V and J are TRBV7-9 and TRBJ1-1; D gene uncertain. Germline CDR1 and CDR2: SEHNR and FQNEAQ (reference sequence). V was pared by 1 base and J by 1 base, with 10 bases between. This CDR3 has 15 residues. The CDR3 coding sequence is TGTGCCAGCAGCTTAGGGCACAGCCAGAACACTGAAGCTTTCTTT. Residues: CASSLGHSQNTEAFF.

This clone has only a few counts. The rearrangement joins TRBV4-1 to TRBJ2-1; 9 bases align to TRBD2. The V segment lost 3 bases and the J segment 8 bases; nucleotides outside the gene matches: 17. Germline CDR1 and CDR2: MGHRA and YSYEKL. The CDR3 is 18 residues long. CDR3 coding DNA: TGCGCCAGCAGCCACAGCCAAGGCGGGGCGGGAGGGGGGTATGAGCAGTTCTTC. It specifies CASSHSQGGAGGGYEQFF.

The chain employs TRBV19 and TRBJ1-5; 12 positions agree with TRBD1. The CDR3 is made up of 18 amino acids. Germline values: CDR1 LNHDA, CDR2 SQIVND (reference sequence). Trimming removed 6 bases from V and 6 bases from J; junction bases left unmatched: 15. CDR3 amino acids: CASRGGTGGAWASQPQHF. CDR3 nucleotides: TGTGCCAGTAGGGGAGGGACAGGGGGCGCGTGGGCAAGTCAGCCCCAGCATTTT.

This sequence joins TRBV18 and TRBJ1-1; weak D call: TRBD1 (6 bases). This CDR3 spans 16 amino acids. The germline gives CDR1 KGHSH, CDR2 LQKENI. V lost 6 bases, J lost 5 bases, and 22 bases lay in between. This chain's CDR3 is CASSSGTLNVWTEAFF. As DNA, the CDR3 is TGTGCCAGCTCGTCCGGGACACTGAATGTTTGGACTGAAGCTTTCTTT. Supplemented by reference TRBV18 and TRBJ1-1, the full variable domain reads NAGVMQNPRHLVRRRGQEARLRCSPMKGHSHVYWYRQLPEEGLKFMVYLQKENIIDESGMPKERFSAEFPKEGPSILRIQQVVRGDSAAYFCASSSGTLNVWTEAFFGQGTRLTVV.

This clone was observed once. This chain links TRBV27 with TRBJ1-2, with 9 bases fitting TRBD1. Trimming cost V 6 bases and J 4 bases; bases outside gene matches: 9. The CDR3 has 15 residues. Germline CDR1 is MNHEY and CDR2 is SMNVEV (reference sequence). The CDR3 sequence is CASSPQGALIYGYTF. CDR3 DNA sequence: TGTGCCAGCAGCCCACAGGGGGCGCTGATCTATGGCTACACCTTC.

This clone occurred once. The V and J genes are TRBV6-1 and TRBJ1-3; D is possibly TRBD1 (5 bases). V lost 1 base and J 8 bases, leaving 9 bases between the germline ends. This CDR3 has 13 residues. The germline V gene has CDR1 MNHNS and CDR2 SASEGT. CDR3 nucleotides: TGTGCCAGCAGTGAAGAGATGGGACACACCATATATTTT. Translated: CASSEEMGHTIYF.

This sequence joins TRBV27 and TRBJ2-5; D unclear. CDR3 length equals 14 residues. Trimming stripped 1 base from V and 1 base from J, with 7 bases between. Germline V gene data show CDR1 as MNHEY and CDR2 as SMNVEV (reference sequence). CDR3: CASSLYGSQETQYF. CDR3 bases: TGTGCCAGCAGTTTATATGGCTCCCAAGAGACCCAGTACTTC.

The J gene is TRBJ1-2, the V gene TRBV14; a weak D match, TRBD1 (5 bases). This CDR3 is 13 amino acids long. In germline, CDR1 is SGHDN, CDR2 FVKESK. The V and J ends lost 4 bases and 8 bases respectively, with 14 bases between them. The CDR3 sequence: CASSLPDTLGYTF. The CDR3 bases are TGTGCCAGCAGCCTTCCGGACACCCTGGGCTACACCTTC. Looking up the rest from reference TRBV14 and TRBJ1-2 gives the full variable domain: EAGVTQFPSHSVIEKGQTVTLRCDPISGHDNLYWYRRVMGKEIKFLLHFVKESKQDESGMPNNRFLAERTGGTYSTLKVQPAELEDSGVYFCASSLPDTLGYTFGSGTRLTVV.

This sequence joins TRBV7-9 and TRBJ2-7; the D is unclear. The CDR3 covers 11 residues. Per germline, CDR1 SEHNR and CDR2 FQNEAQ (reference sequence). CDR3: CLTGSLYEQYF. The DNA for the CDR3 is TGTTTGACCGGCAGCCTGTACGAGCAGTACTTC.

This chain links TRBV7-2 with TRBJ1-5; 7 bases are shared with TRBD1. There are 14 residues in the CDR3. From germline, CDR1 is SGHTA and CDR2 FQGNSA. Trimming cost V 7 bases and J 7 bases; bases outside gene matches: 10. CDR3: CASTLGTVGQPQHF. In DNA form, the CDR3 reads TGTGCCAGCACCCTAGGGACAGTGGGACAGCCCCAGCATTTT.

The rearrangement joins TRBV7-8 to TRBJ2-5; perhaps TRBD2 as D (6 bases). V lost 5 bases, J lost 3 bases, and 19 bases lay in between. This CDR3 spans 16 amino acids. Germline CDR1 is SGHVS and CDR2 is FQNEAQ. CDR3 nucleotides: TGTGCCAGCAGCATCGCGGGGACGTCGGGAAAAGAGACCCAGTACTTC. Its translation: CASSIAGTSGKETQYF.

The chain couples TRBV14 to TRBJ2-7; D gene ambiguous. Deletions cut 3 bases from V and 2 bases from J, with 5 bases between. Looked up from germline, CDR1 is SGHDN and CDR2 is FVKESK. The CDR3 is 12 residues long. The CDR3 loop is CASSHNTYEQYF. The CDR3 region has the DNA TGTGCCAGCAGCCACAATACCTACGAGCAGTACTTC.

This chain joins TRBV5-4 and TRBJ2-3; tentatively, D is TRBD1 (6 bases). Trimming pared 4 bases from V and 5 bases from J, leaving 8 bases between. Germline CDR1 and CDR2: SGHNT and YYREEE (reference sequence). There are 12 residues in the CDR3. CDR3 nucleotides: TGTGCCAGCAGCGGCAGGGGAGATACGCAGTATTTT. Amino acid sequence: CASSGRGDTQYF.

This chain's CDR3 is CASSGGRTQETQYF. The DNA for the CDR3 is TGCGCCAGCAGCGGGGGACGGACCCAAGAGACCCAGTACTTC. The rearrangement uses TRBV5-1 and TRBJ2-5, with D perhaps assigned TRBD1 or TRBD2 (5 bases each). Trimming pared 4 bases from V and 1 base from J, leaving 11 bases between. CDR1 is SGHRS and CDR2 is YFSETQ in the germline V gene. The CDR3 length is 14 residues.

This clone was seen once. The chain links TRBV2 to TRBJ2-3, with a weak D call TRBD2 (6 bases). This CDR3 has 15 amino acids. Germline lookup yields CDR1 SNHLY and CDR2 FYNNEI. Trimming removed 7 bases from V and 4 bases from J, with 18 bases in between. In DNA, the CDR3 is TGTGCCAGCATCCATATGTCAAGGGAGGCAGATACGCAGTATTTT. Translating it yields CASIHMSREADTQYF.